Listed here are 14 T cell receptor beta chains from one sample, sequenced in a study of shared T cell receptors in the human thymus. Assay used: immunoSEQ multiplex PCR; TCRdb lists only in-frame clones, some missing. Of hundreds of thousands of clones in the sample, approximately 95% were seen once. The sequencing input was thymocytes. These receptors all stem from a human donor.

This clone was picked up a small number of times. J is TRBJ2-5 and V is TRBV15; TRBD1 matches 9 bases. Germline CDR1 and CDR2: LNHNV and YYDKDF (reference sequence). V shed 4 bases, J shed 5 bases, and the junction held 11 bases outside the gene matches. This CDR3 contains 16 residues. The CDR3 is CATSIPGTGSGETQYF. CDR3 bases: TGTGCCACCAGCATCCCCGGGACAGGGTCCGGGGAGACCCAGTACTTC.

This clone turned up a few times. The chain joins TRBV30 to TRBJ1-2, with D possibly matching TRBD1 (5 bases). There are 12 residues in the CDR3. The germline gives CDR1 GTSNPN, CDR2 SVGIG (reference sequence). V was shortened by 7 bases and J by 4 bases, with 13 bases between the two germline ends. The CDR3 sequence: CASPGGGYGYTF. CDR3 DNA: TGTGCCTCCCCGGGGGGTGGCTATGGCTACACCTTC. The full variable domain, completed using reference TRBV30 and TRBJ1-2, is SQTIHQWPATLVQPVGSPLSLECTVEGTSNPNLYWYRQAAGRGLQLLFYSVGIGQISSEVPQNLSASRPQDRQFILSSKKLLLSDSGFYLCASPGGGYGYTFGSGTRLTVV.

The chain combines TRBV5-1 with TRBJ2-3, with D tentatively TRBD2 (5 bases). Trimming took 6 bases from V and 2 from J, leaving 16 bases between them. Germline CDR1 reads SGHRS; CDR2 reads YFSETQ. The CDR3 loop spans 15 amino acids. The CDR3 DNA reads as TGCGCCAGCATCCTTGTAGGGAGTCCCACAGATACGCAGTATTTT. Protein: CASILVGSPTDTQYF.

The chain is built from TRBV21-1 and TRBJ2-2; the table's TRBD1 call for D was not verified on the DNA. TRBV21-1 is a pseudogene. CDR3 size: 13 residues. The CDR3 here is CASDGQYTGELFF. CDR3 bases: TGTGCCAGCGATGGGCAGTACACCGGGGAGCTGTTTTTT.

V gene TRBV2 combines with J gene TRBJ1-4; D is uncertain. This CDR3 comprises 14 residues. Trimming stripped 4 bases from V and 0 bases from J, with 6 bases between. Germline lookup yields CDR1 SNHLY and CDR2 FYNNEI. This CDR3 reads CASSVWSTNEKLFF. The CDR3 DNA reads TGTGCCAGCAGTGTATGGTCAACTAATGAAAAACTGTTTTTT. Full variable domain (outside the CDR3, taken from reference TRBV2 and TRBJ1-4): EPEVTQTPSHQVTQMGQEVILRCVPISNHLYFYWYRQILGQKVEFLVSFYNNEISEKSEIFDDQFSVERPDGSNFTLKIRSTKLEDSAMYFCASSVWSTNEKLFFGSGTQLSVL.

The CDR3 loop reads CASSLPQGLAGDNEQFF. CDR3 bases: TGTGCCAGCAGCTTGCCCCAGGGACTAGCGGGCGACAATGAGCAGTTCTTC. The chain has TRBV11-2 and TRBJ2-1, with TRBD2 matching over 12 bases. CDR1 SGHAT and CDR2 FQNNGV come from the germline V gene. The CDR3 is made up of 17 amino acids. Trimming cost V 3 bases and J 5 bases; bases outside gene matches: 8.

V is TRBV29-1 and J is TRBJ2-7; 8 bases map to TRBD1. V dropped 4 bases and J dropped 13; count of bases not matched to a gene: 9. Germline CDR1 is SQVTM and CDR2 is ANQGSEA. This CDR3 spans 11 amino acids. CDR3 in amino acids: CSVGTGLSLYF. For the CDR3, the DNA is TGCAGCGTTGGGACAGGGCTTTCTCTTTACTTC.

J is TRBJ2-2 and V is TRBV28, with unresolved D. The CDR3 spans 16 residues. CDR1 and CDR2 (germline): MDHEN, SYDVKM. The V and J ends lost 4 bases and 3 bases respectively, with 15 bases between them. As DNA, the CDR3 is TGTGCCAGCAGTTCCCCCGCGCCATCATACACCGGGGAGCTGTTTTTT. This codes for CASSSPAPSYTGELFF.

This chain uses TRBV27 with TRBJ2-5; 9 bases are a match to TRBD1. The CDR3 extends over 15 amino acids. V trimming: 5 bases; J trimming: 2 bases; junction bases outside the gene matches: 6. Per germline, CDR1 MNHEY and CDR2 SMNVEV (reference sequence). In nucleotides, the CDR3 is TGTGCCAGCAGTACCGAAGACAGGGGGCAAGAGACCCAGTACTTC. It is translated as CASSTEDRGQETQYF.

The CDR3: CASSLGGGSTETQYF. CDR3 nucleotide sequence: TGTGCCAGCAGCTTAGGCGGCGGGAGTACAGAGACCCAGTACTTC. V usage is TRBV7-2 and J usage is TRBJ2-5, with 7 bases fitting TRBD2. Germline V gene lookup returns CDR1 SGHTA and CDR2 FQGNSA. The CDR3 consists of 15 residues. V was pared by 1 base and J by 4 bases, with 6 bases of the junction left unmatched. The whole variable domain, remainder taken from reference TRBV7-2 and TRBJ2-5, is GAGVSQSPSNKVTEKGKDVELRCDPISGHTALYWYRQSLGQGLEFLIYFQGNSAPDKSGLPSDRFSAERTGGSVSTLTIQRTQQEDSAVYLCASSLGGGSTETQYFGPGTRLLVL.

The V gene is TRBV28, the J gene TRBJ2-3, with no clear D. Trimming pared 3 bases from V and 2 bases from J, leaving 6 bases between. The germline V gene encodes CDR1 MDHEN and CDR2 SYDVKM. The CDR3 runs 13 residues. DNA of the CDR3: TGTGCCAGCAGTTTGACCTTCACAGATACGCAGTATTTT. This gives the protein CASSLTFTDTQYF.

The chain is built from TRBV4-3 and TRBJ2-7; possibly TRBD2 for D (6 bases). The V gene lost 3 bases and the J gene lost 1 base, with 10 bases spanning the gap. Per the germline V gene, CDR1 is LGHNA and CDR2 is YSLEER. CDR3 length: 14 residues. The CDR3 DNA follows: TGCGCCAGCAGCCAGAATAGCGGATCCTACGAGCAGTACTTC. Translated, it gives CASSQNSGSYEQYF.

The V and J genes are TRBV27 and TRBJ1-1; 8 nucleotides agree with TRBD1. The germline V gene has CDR1 MNHEY and CDR2 SMNVEV (reference sequence). V shed 4 bases and J 3 bases; nucleotides not matched to a gene: 4. The CDR3 covers 14 residues. The CDR3 loop reads CASSSGGRDTEAFF. CDR3 nucleotide sequence: TGTGCCAGCAGTTCAGGGGGCAGGGACACTGAAGCTTTCTTT.

This sequence joins TRBV27 and TRBJ2-2; no clear D gene. Germline V gene lookup returns CDR1 MNHEY and CDR2 SMNVEV (reference sequence). The CDR3 extends over 12 amino acids. Trimming stripped 10 bases from V and 7 bases from J, with 13 bases between. The CDR3 DNA sequence: TGTGCCACCACTGATCTGAACGGGGAGCTGTTTTTT. It is translated as CATTDLNGELFF.